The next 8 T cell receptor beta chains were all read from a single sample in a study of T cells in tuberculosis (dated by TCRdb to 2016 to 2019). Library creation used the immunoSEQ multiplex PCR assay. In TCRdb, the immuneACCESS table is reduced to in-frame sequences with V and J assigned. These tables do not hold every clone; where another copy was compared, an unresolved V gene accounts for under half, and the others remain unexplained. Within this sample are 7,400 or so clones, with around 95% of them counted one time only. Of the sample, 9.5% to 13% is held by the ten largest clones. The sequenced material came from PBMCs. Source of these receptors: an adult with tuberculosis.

Here the CDR3 DNA reads TGTGCCAGCAGCTCCAGGGGGATGGGCTATGGCTACACCTTC. It translates to CASSSRGMGYGYTF. The chain joins TRBV9 to TRBJ1-2; 7 bases line up with TRBD1. The ends lost 4 bases at V and 4 bases at J; junction bases unmatched: 7. The CDR3 is made up of 14 amino acids. The V gene's germline CDR1 is SGDLS and CDR2 YYNGEE.

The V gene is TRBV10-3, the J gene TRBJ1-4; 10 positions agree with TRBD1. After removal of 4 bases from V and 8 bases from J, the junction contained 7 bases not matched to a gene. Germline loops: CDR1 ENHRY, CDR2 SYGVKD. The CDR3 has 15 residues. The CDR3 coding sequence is TGTGCCATCAGTGCGACCCGGACAGGGGGGGAAAAACTGTTTTTT. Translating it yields CAISATRTGGEKLFF.

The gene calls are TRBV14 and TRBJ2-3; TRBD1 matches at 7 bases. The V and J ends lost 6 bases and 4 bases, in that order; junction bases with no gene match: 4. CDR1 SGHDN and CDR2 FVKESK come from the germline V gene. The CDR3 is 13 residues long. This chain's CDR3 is CASRQGWADTQYF. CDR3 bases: TGTGCCAGCAGACAGGGGTGGGCAGATACGCAGTATTTT.

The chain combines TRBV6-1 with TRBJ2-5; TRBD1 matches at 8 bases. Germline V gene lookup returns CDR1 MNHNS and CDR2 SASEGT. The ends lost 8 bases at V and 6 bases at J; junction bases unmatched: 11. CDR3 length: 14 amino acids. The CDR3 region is CASGSRQGLQTQYF. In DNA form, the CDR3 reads TGTGCCAGCGGCTCCAGACAGGGGCTGCAGACCCAGTACTTC.

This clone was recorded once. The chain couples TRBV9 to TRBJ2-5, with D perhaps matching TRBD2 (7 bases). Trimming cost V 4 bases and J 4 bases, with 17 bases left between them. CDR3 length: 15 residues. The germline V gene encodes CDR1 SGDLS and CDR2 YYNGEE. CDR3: CASSPRRGGGETQYF. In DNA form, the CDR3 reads TGTGCCAGCAGCCCCAGGCGCGGGGGCGGAGAGACCCAGTACTTC.

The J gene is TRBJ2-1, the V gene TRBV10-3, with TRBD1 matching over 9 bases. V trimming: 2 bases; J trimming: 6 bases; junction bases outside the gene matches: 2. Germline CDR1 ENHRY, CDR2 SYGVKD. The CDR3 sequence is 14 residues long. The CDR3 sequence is CAISETTGGNEQFF. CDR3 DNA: TGTGCCATCAGTGAGACGACAGGGGGCAATGAGCAGTTCTTC.

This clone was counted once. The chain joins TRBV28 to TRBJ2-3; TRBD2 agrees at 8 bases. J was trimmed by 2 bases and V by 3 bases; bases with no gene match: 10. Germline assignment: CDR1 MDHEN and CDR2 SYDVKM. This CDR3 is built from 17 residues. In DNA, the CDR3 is TGTGCCAGCAGTTTCTACTTGACTAGCGACAACACAGATACGCAGTATTTT. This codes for CASSFYLTSDNTDTQYF.

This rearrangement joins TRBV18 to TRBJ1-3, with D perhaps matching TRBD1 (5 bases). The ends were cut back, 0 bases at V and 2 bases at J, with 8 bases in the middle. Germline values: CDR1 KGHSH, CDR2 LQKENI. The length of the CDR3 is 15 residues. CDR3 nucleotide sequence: TGTGCCAGCTCACCACCGGGCAGGGCTGGAAACACCATATATTTT. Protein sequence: CASSPPGRAGNTIYF. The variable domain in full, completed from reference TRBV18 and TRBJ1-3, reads NAGVMQNPRHLVRRRGQEARLRCSPMKGHSHVYWYRQLPEEGLKFMVYLQKENIIDESGMPKERFSAEFPKEGPSILRIQQVVRGDSAAYFCASSPPGRAGNTIYFGEGSWLTVV.